This T cell receptor (beta chain) appears in the sequencing data of a study of blood T cell repertoires in COVID-19. The CDR3 spans 13 residues. The V and J ends lost 5 bases and 3 bases respectively, with 8 bases between them. The V gene's germline CDR1 is MNHEY and CDR2 SVGEGT. Produced via immunoSEQ multiplex PCR; TCRdb's table is partial and in-frame only. The sample records approximately 310,000 clones, around 87% being singletons. Sequencing was carried out using peripheral blood. This receptor was identified in a woman aged 45-65 years who had recovered from COVID-19. The V and J genes are TRBV6-2 or TRBV6-3 and TRBJ1-3, with D uncertain. CDR3 protein: CASSTELGNTIYF. In DNA, the CDR3 is TGTGCCAGCAGTACCGAACTTGGAAACACCATATATTTT.